This T cell receptor beta chain emerged from a study of blood T cell repertoires in COVID-19. Looking at the study overall: COVID-19 samples from acute and convalescent phases originated in the United States, Italy and Spain.

Here immunoSEQ multiplex PCR was the method, and the copy in TCRdb shows in-frame clones only, minus some. Of 65,000 to 90,000 clones listed, approximately 80% are singletons. The TCR originated in an older man with active or convalescent COVID-19. The specimen was peripheral blood.

This CDR3 is CASSPLGDMNTEAFF. In DNA form, the CDR3 reads TGTGCCAGCTCACCACTGGGTGACATGAACACTGAAGCTTTCTTT. The chain recombines TRBV18 with TRBJ1-1; D is undetermined. V was trimmed by 1 base and J by 0 bases, leaving 9 bases between them. The length of the CDR3 is 15 residues. Germline CDR1 and CDR2: KGHSH and LQKENI. Supplemented by reference TRBV18 and TRBJ1-1, the full variable domain reads NAGVMQNPRHLVRRRGQEARLRCSPMKGHSHVYWYRQLPEEGLKFMVYLQKENIIDESGMPKERFSAEFPKEGPSILRIQQVVRGDSAAYFCASSPLGDMNTEAFFGQGTRLTVV.